This TCR beta chain emerged from a study of early T cells in non-severe SARS-CoV-2 infection (TCRdb year 2021). Regarding the research as a whole: TCR sequencing used bulk RNA from unsorted whole blood, so alpha and beta chains could not be paired.

This clonotype was observed at least ten times. The antigen this receptor binds is unknown. No quality values exist for individual bases; no much larger clone is one base distant. V trim: 2 bases; J trim: 7 bases; unmatched bases: 16. The CDR3 contains 18 residues, cysteine and phenylalanine counted. This entry keeps only the CDR3 DNA: 54 bases, framed from base 1. Based on the germline V gene (reference sequence), the CDR1 and CDR2 sequences are MNHNY and SVGAGI. Libraries were prepared through 5' RACE. Sequencer: NextSeq 500. In the TCR library protocol, unique molecular identifiers were attached to individual cDNA molecules to correct for PCR bias and sequencing error. Both TCR alpha and beta chains were sequenced, and tight co-correlation was observed between alpha and beta sequence abundances in each sample. In the authors' own workflow: Decombinator V4 was used to annotate the V gene, J gene and CDR3 of the TCR sequences. Expanded TCRs were defined as changing significantly between any two time points under a Poisson model with p below 0.0001. TCR abundances were normalised to the total number of TCRs sequenced per sample and expressed as counts per million. TRAV1-2 paired with TRAJ12, TRAJ20 or TRAJ33 defined MAIT TCRs, while TRAV10 paired with TRAJ18 defined iNKT TCRs. VDJdb, accessed 1 November 2021, was searched for CMV, EBV and SARS-CoV-2 annotated TCRs, excluding TCRs annotated for multiple antigens. TCRdb's own reprocessing of the public reads used fastp at Q25 and MiXCR and kept productive beta chains. Rows with a matching CDR3 protein are joined into one entry that keeps the most common DNA and genes. The V and J calls were not made by the authors but by TCRdb's processing. This sample has approximately 45,000 distinct CDR3 sequences in its table, and around 6.9% of those were observed once. Approximately 5% of the sample is taken by the ten largest.

General conclusions and limits of the study: VDJdb matching was skewed toward anti-spike CD8 responses and likely underestimated virus-specific expansions by missing private and CD4 specificities.

The study was a case-control design nested within a healthcare worker cohort in London, UK, with weekly nasopharyngeal swab PCR tests and blood sampling. Between 23 and 31 March 2020, the week of the UK lockdown, healthcare workers were enrolled and then followed up weekly for as long as 16 weeks. The chain is encoded by TRBV6-6 joined to TRBJ1-5; 8 bases in the junction line up with TRBD1. Sequences were obtained from whole blood. The TCR comes from an adult who was a healthcare worker with PCR-confirmed SARS-CoV-2 infection or an uninfected control (not recorded which). The encoded CDR3 is CASSYPPDRARAGQPQHF. The nucleotide sequence is given as TGTGCCAGCAGTTACCCCCCGGACAGGGCTCGGGCTGGGCAGCCCCAGCATTTT.